The sample holds a few counts of the clone carrying this T cell receptor beta chain. This entry is derived from a study of T-cell reconstitution after alpha-beta-depleted transplantation in children. TCRbeta library preparation incorporated unique molecular identifiers. One entry per CDR3 protein, called by TCRdb with MiXCR from the PCR reads. The table has approximately 490,000 distinct CDR3 sequences, roughly an eighth seen once. Sequencing used PBMCs from the stem cell graft donor, obtained from the stem cell graft. This clonotype originated in a human donor who donated a stem cell graft to a child with combined immunodeficiency.

CDR3 sequence (DNA): TGCGCCAGCAGCGAGGGGACTAGGCGGCAAGAGACCCAGTACTTC. It yields the protein CASSEGTRRQETQYF. The chain joins TRBV5-1 to TRBJ2-5, with 8 bases aligning to TRBD2. After removal of 4 bases from V and 2 bases from J, the junction contained 7 bases not matched to a gene. Germline CDR1 is SGHRS and CDR2 is YFSETQ. The CDR3 has 15 residues.